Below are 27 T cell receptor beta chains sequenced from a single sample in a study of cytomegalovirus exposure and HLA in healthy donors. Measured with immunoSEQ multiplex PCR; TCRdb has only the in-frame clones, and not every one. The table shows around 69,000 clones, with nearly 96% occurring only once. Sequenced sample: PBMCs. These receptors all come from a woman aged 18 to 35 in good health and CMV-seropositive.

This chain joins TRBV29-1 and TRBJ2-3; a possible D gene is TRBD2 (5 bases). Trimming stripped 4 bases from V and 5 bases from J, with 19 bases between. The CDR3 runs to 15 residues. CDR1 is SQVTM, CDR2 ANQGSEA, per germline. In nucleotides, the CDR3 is TGCAGCGTTGTGTTGGCGGGCGGAGTGCTAGATACGCAGTATTTT. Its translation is CSVVLAGGVLDTQYF.

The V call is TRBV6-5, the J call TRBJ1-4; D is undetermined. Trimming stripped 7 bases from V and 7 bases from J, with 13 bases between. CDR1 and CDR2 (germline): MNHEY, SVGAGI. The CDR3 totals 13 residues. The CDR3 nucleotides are TGTGCCAGCAAGCGCGAAAGAAGTGAAAAACTGTTTTTT. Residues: CASKRERSEKLFF.

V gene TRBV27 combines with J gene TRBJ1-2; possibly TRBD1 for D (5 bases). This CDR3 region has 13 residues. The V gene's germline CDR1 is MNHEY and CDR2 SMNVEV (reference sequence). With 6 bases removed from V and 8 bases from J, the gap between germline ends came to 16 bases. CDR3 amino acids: CASRPGTKGGYTF. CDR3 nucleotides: TGTGCCAGCAGACCCGGGACTAAAGGGGGCTACACCTTC.

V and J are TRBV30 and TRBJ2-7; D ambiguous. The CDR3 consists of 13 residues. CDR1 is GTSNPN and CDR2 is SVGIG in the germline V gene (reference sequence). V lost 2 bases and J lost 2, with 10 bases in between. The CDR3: CAWSRRSPYEQYF. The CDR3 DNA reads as TGTGCCTGGAGTCGACGGAGCCCCTACGAGCAGTACTTC.

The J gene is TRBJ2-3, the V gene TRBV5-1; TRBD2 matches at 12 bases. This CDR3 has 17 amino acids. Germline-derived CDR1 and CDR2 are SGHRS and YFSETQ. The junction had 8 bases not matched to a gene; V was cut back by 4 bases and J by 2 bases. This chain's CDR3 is CASSPLTSGSPTDTQYF. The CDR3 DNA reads TGCGCCAGCAGCCCACTGACTAGCGGGAGCCCCACAGATACGCAGTATTTT.

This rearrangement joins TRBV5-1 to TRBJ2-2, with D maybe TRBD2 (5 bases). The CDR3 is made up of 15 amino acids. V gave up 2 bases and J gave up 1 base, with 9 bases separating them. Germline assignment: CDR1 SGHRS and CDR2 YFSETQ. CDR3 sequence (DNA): TGCGCCAGCAGCTTAGGGAGCGGGAACACCGGGGAGCTGTTTTTT. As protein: CASSLGSGNTGELFF. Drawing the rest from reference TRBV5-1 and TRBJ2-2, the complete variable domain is KAGVTQTPRYLIKTRGQQVTLSCSPISGHRSVSWYQQTPGQGLQFLFEYFSETQRNKGNFPGRFSGRQFSNSRSEMNVSTLELGDSALYLCASSLGSGNTGELFFGEGSRLTVL.

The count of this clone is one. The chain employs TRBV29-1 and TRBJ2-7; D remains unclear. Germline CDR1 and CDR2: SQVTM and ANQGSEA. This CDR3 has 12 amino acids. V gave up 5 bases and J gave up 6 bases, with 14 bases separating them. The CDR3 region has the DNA TGCAGCGTTCTCACTAACGCTAGCGAGCAGTACTTC. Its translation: CSVLTNASEQYF.

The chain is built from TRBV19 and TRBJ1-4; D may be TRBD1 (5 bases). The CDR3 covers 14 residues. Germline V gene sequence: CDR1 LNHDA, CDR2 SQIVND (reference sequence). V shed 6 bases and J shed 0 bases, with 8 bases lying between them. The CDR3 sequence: CASRTVATNEKLFF. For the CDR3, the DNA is TGTGCCAGTAGGACAGTCGCAACTAATGAAAAACTGTTTTTT.

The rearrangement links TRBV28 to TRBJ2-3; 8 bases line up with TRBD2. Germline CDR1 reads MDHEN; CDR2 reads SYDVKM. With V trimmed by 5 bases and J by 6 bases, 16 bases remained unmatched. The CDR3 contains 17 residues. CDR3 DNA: TGTGCCAGCAGTCCGACCGGGACTAGTCTAGCACATGATACGCAGTATTTT. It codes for CASSPTGTSLAHDTQYF.

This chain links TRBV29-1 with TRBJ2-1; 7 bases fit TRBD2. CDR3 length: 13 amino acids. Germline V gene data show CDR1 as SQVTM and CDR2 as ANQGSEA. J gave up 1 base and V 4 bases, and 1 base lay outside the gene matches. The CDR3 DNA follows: TGCAGCGTTGTGCGGGGGTCCTACAATGAGCAGTTCTTC. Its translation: CSVVRGSYNEQFF.

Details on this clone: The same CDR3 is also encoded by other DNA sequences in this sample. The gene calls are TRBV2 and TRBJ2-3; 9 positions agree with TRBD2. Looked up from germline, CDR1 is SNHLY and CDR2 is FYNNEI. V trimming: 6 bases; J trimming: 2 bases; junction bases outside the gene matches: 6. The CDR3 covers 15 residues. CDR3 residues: CASSPGTSSTDTQYF. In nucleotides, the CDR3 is TGTGCCAGCAGCCCGGGGACTAGCTCCACAGATACGCAGTATTTT.

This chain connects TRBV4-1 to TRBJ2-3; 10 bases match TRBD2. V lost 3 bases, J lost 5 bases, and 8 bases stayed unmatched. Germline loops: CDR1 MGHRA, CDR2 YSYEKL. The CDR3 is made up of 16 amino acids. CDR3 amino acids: CASSQEAGGVGDTQYF. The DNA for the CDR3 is TGCGCCAGCAGCCAGGAAGCGGGAGGGGTAGGAGATACGCAGTATTTT.

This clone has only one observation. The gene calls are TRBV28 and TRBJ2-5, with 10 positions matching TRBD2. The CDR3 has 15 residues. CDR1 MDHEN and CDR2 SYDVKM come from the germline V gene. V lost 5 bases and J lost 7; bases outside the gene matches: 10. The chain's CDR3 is CASSTAGGPGGTQYF. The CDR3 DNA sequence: TGTGCCAGCAGTACAGCGGGAGGGCCCGGTGGGACCCAGTACTTC. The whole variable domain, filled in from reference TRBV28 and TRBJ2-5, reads DVKVTQSSRYLVKRTGEKVFLECVQDMDHENMFWYRQDPGLGLRLIYFSYDVKMKEKGDIPEGYSVSREKKERFSLILESASTNQTSMYLCASSTAGGPGGTQYFGPGTRLLVL.

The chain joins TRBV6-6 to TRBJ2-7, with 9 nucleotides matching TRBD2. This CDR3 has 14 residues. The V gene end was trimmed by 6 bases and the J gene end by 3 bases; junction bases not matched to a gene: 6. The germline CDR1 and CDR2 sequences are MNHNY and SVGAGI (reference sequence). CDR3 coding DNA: TGTGCCAGCAGAGCTAGCGGGATAGTCTACGAGCAGTACTTC. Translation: CASRASGIVYEQYF.

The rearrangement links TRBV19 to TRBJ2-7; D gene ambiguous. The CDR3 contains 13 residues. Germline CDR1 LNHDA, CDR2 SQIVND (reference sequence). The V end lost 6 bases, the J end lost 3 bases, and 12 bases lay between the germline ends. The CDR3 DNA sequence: TGTGCCAGTAGGGCTGGCCCCGACTACGAGCAGTACTTC. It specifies CASRAGPDYEQYF. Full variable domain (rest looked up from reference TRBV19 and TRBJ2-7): DGGITQSPKYLFRKEGQNVTLSCEQNLNHDAMYWYRQDPGQGLRLIYYSQIVNDFQKGDIAEGYSVSREKKESFPLTVTSAQKNPTAFYLCASRAGPDYEQYFGPGTRLTVT.

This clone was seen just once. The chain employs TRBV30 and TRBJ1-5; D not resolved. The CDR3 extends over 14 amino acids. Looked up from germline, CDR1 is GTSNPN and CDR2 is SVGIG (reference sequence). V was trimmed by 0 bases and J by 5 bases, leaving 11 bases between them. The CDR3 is CAWSVSGKYQPQHF. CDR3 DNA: TGTGCCTGGAGTGTTTCGGGGAAGTATCAGCCCCAGCATTTT.

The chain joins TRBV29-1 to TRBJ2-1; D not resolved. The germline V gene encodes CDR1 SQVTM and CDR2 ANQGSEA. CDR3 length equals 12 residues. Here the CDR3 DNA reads TGCAGTTGCTTCGGCTCCTACAATGAGCAGTTCTTC. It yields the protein CSCFGSYNEQFF.

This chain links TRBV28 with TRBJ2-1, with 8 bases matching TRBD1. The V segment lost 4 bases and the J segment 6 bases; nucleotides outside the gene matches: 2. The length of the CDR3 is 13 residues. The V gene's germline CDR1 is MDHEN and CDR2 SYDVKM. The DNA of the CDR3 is TGTGCCAGCAGTTGGGACAGGATCAATGAGCAGTTCTTC. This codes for CASSWDRINEQFF.

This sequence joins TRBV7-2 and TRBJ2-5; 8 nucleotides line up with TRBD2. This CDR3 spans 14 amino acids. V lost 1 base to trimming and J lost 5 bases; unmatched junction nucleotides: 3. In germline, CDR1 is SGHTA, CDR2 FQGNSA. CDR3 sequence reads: CASSLVPGGETQYF. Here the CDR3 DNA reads TGTGCCAGCAGCTTAGTCCCGGGAGGGGAGACCCAGTACTTC.

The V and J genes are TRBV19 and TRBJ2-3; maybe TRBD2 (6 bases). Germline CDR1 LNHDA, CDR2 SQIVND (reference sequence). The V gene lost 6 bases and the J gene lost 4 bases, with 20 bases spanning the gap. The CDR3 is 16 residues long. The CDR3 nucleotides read TGTGCCAGTAGCAACGCAGGGAGGTCGGGAGCAGATACGCAGTATTTT. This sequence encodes CASSNAGRSGADTQYF.

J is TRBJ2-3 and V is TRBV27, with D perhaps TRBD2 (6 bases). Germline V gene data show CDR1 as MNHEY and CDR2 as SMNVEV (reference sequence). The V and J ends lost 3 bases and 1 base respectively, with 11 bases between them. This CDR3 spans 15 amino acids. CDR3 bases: TGTGCCAGCAGTTTTAGCGGAACGCGCACAGATACGCAGTATTTT. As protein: CASSFSGTRTDTQYF.

CDR3 bases: TGCGCCAGCCGAAATAGCTACGAGCAGTACTTC. Protein: CASRNSYEQYF. V gene TRBV5-1 combines with J gene TRBJ2-7, with D uncertain. The V gene's germline CDR1 is SGHRS and CDR2 YFSETQ. The CDR3 length is 11 residues. V was pared by 7 bases and J by 3 bases, with 8 bases between.

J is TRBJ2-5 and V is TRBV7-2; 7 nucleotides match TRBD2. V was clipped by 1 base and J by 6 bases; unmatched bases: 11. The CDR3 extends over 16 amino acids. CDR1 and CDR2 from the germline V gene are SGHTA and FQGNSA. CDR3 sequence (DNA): TGTGCCAGCAGCTTAGGGCCAGGGCGGGAGATAAAGACCCAGTACTTC. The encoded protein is CASSLGPGREIKTQYF. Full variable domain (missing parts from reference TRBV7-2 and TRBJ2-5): GAGVSQSPSNKVTEKGKDVELRCDPISGHTALYWYRQSLGQGLEFLIYFQGNSAPDKSGLPSDRFSAERTGGSVSTLTIQRTQQEDSAVYLCASSLGPGREIKTQYFGPGTRLLVL.

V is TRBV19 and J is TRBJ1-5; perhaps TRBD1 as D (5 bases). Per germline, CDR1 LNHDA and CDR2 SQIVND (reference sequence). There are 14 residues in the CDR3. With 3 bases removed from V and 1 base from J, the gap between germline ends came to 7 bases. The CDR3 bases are TGTGCCAGTAGTATGTGGGGCAGCAATCAGCCCCAGCATTTT. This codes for CASSMWGSNQPQHF.

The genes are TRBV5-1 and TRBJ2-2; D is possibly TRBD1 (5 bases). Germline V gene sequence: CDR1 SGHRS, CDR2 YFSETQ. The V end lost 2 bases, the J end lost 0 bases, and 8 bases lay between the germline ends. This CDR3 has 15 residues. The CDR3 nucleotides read TGCGCCAGCAGCTTAGGGGATACGAACACCGGGGAGCTGTTTTTT. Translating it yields CASSLGDTNTGELFF.

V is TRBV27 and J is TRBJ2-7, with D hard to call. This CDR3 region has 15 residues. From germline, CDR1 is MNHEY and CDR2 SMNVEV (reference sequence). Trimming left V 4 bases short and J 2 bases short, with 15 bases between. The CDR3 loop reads CASSWVGGGTYEQYF. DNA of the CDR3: TGTGCCAGCAGTTGGGTTGGTGGCGGAACCTACGAGCAGTACTTC.

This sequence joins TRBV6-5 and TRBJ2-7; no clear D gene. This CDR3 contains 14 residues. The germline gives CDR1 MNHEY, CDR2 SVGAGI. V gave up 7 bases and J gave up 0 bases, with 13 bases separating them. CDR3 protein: CASTTSGSSYEQYF. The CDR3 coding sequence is TGTGCCAGCACTACCTCAGGTAGCTCCTACGAGCAGTACTTC.